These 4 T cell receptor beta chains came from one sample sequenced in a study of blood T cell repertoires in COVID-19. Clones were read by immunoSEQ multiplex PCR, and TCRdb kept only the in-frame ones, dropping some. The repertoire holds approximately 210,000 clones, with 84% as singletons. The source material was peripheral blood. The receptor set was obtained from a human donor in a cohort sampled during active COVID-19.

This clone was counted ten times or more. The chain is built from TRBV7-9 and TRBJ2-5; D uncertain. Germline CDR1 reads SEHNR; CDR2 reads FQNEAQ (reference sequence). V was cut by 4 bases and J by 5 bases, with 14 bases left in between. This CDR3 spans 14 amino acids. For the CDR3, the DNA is TGTGCCAGCAGCTCGCGCGGTGGCTGGGAGACCCAGTACTTC. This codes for CASSSRGGWETQYF.

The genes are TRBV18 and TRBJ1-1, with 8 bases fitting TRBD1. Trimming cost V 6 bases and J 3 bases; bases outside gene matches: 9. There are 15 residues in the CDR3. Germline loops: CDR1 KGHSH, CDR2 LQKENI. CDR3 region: CASSFGQGQDTEAFF. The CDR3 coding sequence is TGTGCCAGCTCGTTTGGACAGGGTCAGGACACTGAAGCTTTCTTT.

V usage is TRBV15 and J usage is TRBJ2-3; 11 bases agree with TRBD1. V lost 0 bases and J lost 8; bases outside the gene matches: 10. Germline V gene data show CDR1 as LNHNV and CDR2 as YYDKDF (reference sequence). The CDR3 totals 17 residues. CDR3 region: CATSRDVGTGGEGTQYF. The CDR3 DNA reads TGTGCCACCAGCAGAGATGTGGGGACAGGGGGAGAAGGTACGCAGTATTTT.

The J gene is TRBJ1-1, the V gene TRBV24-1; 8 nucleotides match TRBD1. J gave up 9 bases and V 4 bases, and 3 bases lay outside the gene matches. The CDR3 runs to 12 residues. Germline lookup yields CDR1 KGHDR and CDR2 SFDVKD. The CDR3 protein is CATSDRTGKAFF. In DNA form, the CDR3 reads TGTGCCACCAGTGACAGGACAGGGAAAGCTTTCTTT.